This TCR beta chain was recorded in a study of blood T cells in healthy people across ages. General study findings and limits: Higher diversity, along with more naive CD4+ cells, distinguished long-lived donors from aged donors. While age rose, TCR beta diversity per million T cells dropped in a roughly linear way.

Concerning this clonotype: Its antigen is not identified.

Donor samples were obtained from healthy Caucasian individuals from Russia, aged 6 to 90. Every donor contributed around 10 milliliters of peripheral blood by blood draw. The use of a sample-barcoded 5' primer and a J-beta primer mix characterized a second PCR of about 6 to 12 cycles. TCRdb called the 5' RACE reads again in MiXCR, with one record for every CDR3 protein. This sample has approximately 810,000 distinct CDR3 sequences, with 29% found just once. Material: blood. This receptor was obtained from a woman of 80 years or more in good health.

The CDR3 loop reads CASSLDSFGADTQYF. The CDR3 nucleotides read TGTGCCAGCAGCTTAGATTCTTTTGGCGCAGATACGCAGTATTTT. The chain couples TRBV11-2 to TRBJ2-3; D is ambiguous. Trimming removed 0 bases at V and 4 bases at J, with 11 bases between. The CDR3 totals 15 residues. Per germline, CDR1 SGHAT and CDR2 FQNNGV.